This T cell receptor (beta chain) was captured in a study of T-cell reconstitution after alpha-beta-depleted transplantation in children. V gave up 1 base and J gave up 8 bases; unmatched junction bases: 7. Germline-derived CDR1 and CDR2 are SGHDT and YYEEEE. The CDR3 spans 15 residues. The TCRbeta library was prepared with unique molecular identifiers. A single record per CDR3 protein comes from TCRdb applying MiXCR to the PCR reads. The sample contains roughly 610,000 distinct CDR3 sequences, over 9.5% of which appear only once. This clonotype has a handful of counts. The starting material was PBMCs from the stem cell graft donor, obtained from the stem cell graft. This clonotype originated in a human donor who donated a stem cell graft to a child with acute myeloid leukemia. The chain is built from TRBV5-6 and TRBJ2-1; 9 nucleotides agree with TRBD2. CDR3 sequence (DNA): TGTGCCAGCAGCTTGATCAGCGGGAGGAGGGATGAGCAGTTCTTC. Protein product: CASSLISGRRDEQFF.